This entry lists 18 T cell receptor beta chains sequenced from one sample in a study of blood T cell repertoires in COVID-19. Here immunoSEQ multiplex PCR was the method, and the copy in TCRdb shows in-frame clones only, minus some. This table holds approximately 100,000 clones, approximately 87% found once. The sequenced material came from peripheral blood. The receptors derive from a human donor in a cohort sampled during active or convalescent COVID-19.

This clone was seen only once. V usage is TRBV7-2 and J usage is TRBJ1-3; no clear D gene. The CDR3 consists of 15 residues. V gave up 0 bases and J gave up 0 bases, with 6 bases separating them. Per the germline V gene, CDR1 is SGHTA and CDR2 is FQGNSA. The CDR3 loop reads CASSLAPSSGNTIYF. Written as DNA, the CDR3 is TGTGCCAGCAGCTTAGCCCCCAGCTCTGGAAACACCATATATTTT.

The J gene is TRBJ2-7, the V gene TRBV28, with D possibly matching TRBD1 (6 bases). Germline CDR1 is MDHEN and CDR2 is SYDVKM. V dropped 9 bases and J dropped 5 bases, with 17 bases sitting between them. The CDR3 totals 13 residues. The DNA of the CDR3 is TGTGCCAGTACACAGGGAACCAAAAACGAGCAGTACTTC. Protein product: CASTQGTKNEQYF.

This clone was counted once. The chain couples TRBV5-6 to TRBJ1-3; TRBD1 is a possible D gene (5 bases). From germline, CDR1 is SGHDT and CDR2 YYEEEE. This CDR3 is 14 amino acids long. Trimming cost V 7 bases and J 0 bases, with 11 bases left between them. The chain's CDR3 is CASAGRNSGNTIYF. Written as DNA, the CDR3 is TGTGCCAGCGCGGGACGGAACTCTGGAAACACCATATATTTT.

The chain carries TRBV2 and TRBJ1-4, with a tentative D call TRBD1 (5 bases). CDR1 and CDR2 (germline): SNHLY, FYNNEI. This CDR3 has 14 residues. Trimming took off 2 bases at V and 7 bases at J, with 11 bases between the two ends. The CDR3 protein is CASSESGITEKLFF. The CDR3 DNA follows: TGTGCCAGCAGTGAATCAGGGATCACTGAAAAACTGTTTTTT.

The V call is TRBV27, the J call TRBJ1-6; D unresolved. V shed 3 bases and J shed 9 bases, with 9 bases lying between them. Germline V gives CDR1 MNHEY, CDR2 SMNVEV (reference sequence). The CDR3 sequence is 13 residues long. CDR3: CASSLAGSSPLHF. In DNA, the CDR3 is TGTGCCAGCAGTTTGGCAGGTTCTTCACCCCTCCACTTT.

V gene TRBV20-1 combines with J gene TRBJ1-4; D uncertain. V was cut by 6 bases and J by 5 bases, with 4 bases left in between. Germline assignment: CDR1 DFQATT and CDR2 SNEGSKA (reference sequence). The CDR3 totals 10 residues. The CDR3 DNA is TGCAGTGCCGGGAATGAAAAACTGTTTTTT. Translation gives CSAGNEKLFF.

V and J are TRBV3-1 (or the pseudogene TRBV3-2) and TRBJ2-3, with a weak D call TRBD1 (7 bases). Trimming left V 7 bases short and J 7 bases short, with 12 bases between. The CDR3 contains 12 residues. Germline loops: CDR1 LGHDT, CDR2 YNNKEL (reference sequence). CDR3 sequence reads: CASTQGGYTQYF. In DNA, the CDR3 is TGTGCCAGCACCCAGGGGGGTTATACGCAGTATTTT.

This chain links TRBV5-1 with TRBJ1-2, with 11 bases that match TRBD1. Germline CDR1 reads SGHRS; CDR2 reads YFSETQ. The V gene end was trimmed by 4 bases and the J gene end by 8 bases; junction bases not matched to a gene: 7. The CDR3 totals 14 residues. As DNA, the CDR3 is TGCGCCAGCAGCCTTCGGACAGGGGGCCACGGCTACACCTTC. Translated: CASSLRTGGHGYTF.

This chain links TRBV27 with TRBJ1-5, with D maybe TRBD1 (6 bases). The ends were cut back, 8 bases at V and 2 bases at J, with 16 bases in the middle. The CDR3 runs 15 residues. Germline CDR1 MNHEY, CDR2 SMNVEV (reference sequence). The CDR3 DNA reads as TGTGCCAGCGGCCCCCAGGGGCAAGGCAATCAGCCCCAGCATTTT. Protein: CASGPQGQGNQPQHF.

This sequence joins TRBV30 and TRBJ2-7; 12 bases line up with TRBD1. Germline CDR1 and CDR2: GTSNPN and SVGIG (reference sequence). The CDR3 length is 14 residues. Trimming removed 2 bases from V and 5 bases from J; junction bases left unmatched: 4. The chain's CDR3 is CAWSRDRGHDEQYF. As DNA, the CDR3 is TGTGCCTGGAGTCGGGACAGGGGGCACGACGAGCAGTACTTC.

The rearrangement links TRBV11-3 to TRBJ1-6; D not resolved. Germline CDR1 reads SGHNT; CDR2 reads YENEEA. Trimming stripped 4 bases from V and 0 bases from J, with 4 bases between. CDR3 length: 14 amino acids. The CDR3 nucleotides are TGTGCCAGCAGCTGGAGCTCCTATAATTCACCCCTCCACTTT. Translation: CASSWSSYNSPLHF.

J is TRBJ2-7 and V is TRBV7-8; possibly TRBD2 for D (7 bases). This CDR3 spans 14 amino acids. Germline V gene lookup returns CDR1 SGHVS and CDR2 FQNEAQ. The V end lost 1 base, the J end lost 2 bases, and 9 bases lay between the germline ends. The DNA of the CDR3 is TGTGCCAGCAGCTTAGGAGGGGGGGCCTACGAGCAGTACTTC. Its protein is CASSLGGGAYEQYF.

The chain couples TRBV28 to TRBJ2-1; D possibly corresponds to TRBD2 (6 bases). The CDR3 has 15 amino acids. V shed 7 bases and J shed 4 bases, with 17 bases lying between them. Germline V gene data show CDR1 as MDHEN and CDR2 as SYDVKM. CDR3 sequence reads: CASTTQTGLYNEQFF. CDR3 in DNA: TGTGCCAGCACTACCCAGACGGGACTTTACAATGAGCAGTTCTTC. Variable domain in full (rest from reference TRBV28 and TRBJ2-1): DVKVTQSSRYLVKRTGEKVFLECVQDMDHENMFWYRQDPGLGLRLIYFSYDVKMKEKGDIPEGYSVSREKKERFSLILESASTNQTSMYLCASTTQTGLYNEQFFGPGTRLTVL.

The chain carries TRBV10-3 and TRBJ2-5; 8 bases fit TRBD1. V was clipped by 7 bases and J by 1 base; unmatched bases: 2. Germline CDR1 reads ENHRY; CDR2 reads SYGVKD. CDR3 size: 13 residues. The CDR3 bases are TGTGCCATCAACACAGGGGGCCAAGAGACCCAGTACTTC. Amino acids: CAINTGGQETQYF.

The CDR3 DNA follows: TGTGCCAGTAGTACCAATCTAGCGGGGGGACCTAGGAATACGCAGTATTTT. Its protein product is CASSTNLAGGPRNTQYF. J is TRBJ2-3 and V is TRBV19; TRBD2 aligns across 11 bases. Germline loops: CDR1 LNHDA, CDR2 SQIVND (reference sequence). The CDR3 is made up of 17 amino acids. Unmatched junction bases numbered 13, after V lost 4 bases and J lost 7 bases.

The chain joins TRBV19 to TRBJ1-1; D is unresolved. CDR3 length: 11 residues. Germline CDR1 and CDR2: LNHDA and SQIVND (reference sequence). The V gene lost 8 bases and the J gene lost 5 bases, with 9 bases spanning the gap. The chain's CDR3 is CASSQITEAFF. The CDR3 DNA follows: TGTGCCAGTTCACAGATTACTGAAGCTTTCTTT.

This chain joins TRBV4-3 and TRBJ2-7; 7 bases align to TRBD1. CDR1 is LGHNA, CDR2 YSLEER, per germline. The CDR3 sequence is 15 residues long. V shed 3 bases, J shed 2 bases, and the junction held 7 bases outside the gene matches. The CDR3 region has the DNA TGCGCCAGCAGCCAGAGCGACAGGGCACCCTACGAGCAGTACTTC. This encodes CASSQSDRAPYEQYF.

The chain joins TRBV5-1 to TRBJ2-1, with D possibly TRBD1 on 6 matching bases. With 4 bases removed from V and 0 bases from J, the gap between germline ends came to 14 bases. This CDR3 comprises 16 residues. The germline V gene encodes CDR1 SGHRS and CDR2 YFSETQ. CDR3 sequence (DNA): TGCGCCAGCAGCCCGGACGGACAGAACTCCTACAATGAGCAGTTCTTC. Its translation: CASSPDGQNSYNEQFF.